This TCR beta chain was captured in a study of T-cell reconstitution after alpha-beta-depleted transplantation in children. This clonotype has only a few counts. Its antigen remains unknown. Study findings and constraints: After one year, T-cell counts and TCRbeta diversity mostly came from new T cells. After transplant, at about two months, alpha-beta T cells were reportedly derived from several hundred expanded graft clones.

It was with unique molecular identifiers that the TCRbeta library was prepared. TCRdb fed the PCR reads into MiXCR, producing one record per CDR3 protein. The data hold some 600,000 distinct CDR3 sequences, with 10% to 15% observed a single time. The V end was cut by 5 bases, the J end by 5 bases, with 24 bases between. CDR1 is MNHEY, CDR2 SMNVEV, per germline (reference sequence). This CDR3 has 18 residues. This sequence originates from a male patient between 5 and 17 years old who had a stem cell transplant for acute myeloid leukemia, so the T cells may come from the graft donor. Specimen: PBMCs, mostly from graft donor cells, collected 360 days after TCRalphabeta/CD19-depleted stem cell transplant. The genes are TRBV27 and TRBJ2-2; D possibly corresponds to TRBD1 (5 bases). CDR3: CASSPRLGAKLLTGELFF. CDR3 nucleotides: TGTGCCAGCAGTCCCCGTCTTGGGGCCAAGTTGTTAACCGGGGAGCTGTTTTTT.